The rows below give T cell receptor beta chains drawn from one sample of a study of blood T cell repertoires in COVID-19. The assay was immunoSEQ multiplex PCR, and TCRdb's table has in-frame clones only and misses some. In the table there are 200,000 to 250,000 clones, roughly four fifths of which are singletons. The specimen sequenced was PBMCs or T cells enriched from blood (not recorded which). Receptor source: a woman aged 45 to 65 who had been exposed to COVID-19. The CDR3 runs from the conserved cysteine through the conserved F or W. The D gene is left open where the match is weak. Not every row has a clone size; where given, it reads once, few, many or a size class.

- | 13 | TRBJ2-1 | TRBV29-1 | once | CSVDRGTYNEQFF | TGCAGCGTTGACAGGGGCACCTACAATGAGCAGTTCTTC
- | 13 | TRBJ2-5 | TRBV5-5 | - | CASSLASPETQYF | TGTGCCAGCAGCTTGGCGTCTCCTGAGACCCAGTACTTC
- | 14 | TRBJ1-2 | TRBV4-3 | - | CASSPYLGPYGYTF | TGCGCCAGCAGCCCTTATCTAGGCCCGTATGGCTACACCTTC
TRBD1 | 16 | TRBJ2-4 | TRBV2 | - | CASSEDQGQGTNIQYF | TGTGCCAGCAGTGAAGACCAGGGACAGGGGACAAACATTCAGTACTTC
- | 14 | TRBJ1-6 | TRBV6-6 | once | CASSGQNYNSPLHF | TGTGCCAGCAGCGGACAGAATTATAATTCACCCCTCCACTTT
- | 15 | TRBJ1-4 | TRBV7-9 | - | CASSLEGNGGEKLFF | TGTGCCAGCAGCTTAGAAGGGAACGGAGGTGAAAAACTGTTTTTT
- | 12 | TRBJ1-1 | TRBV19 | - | CASGRSNTEAFF | TGTGCCAGTGGCAGGTCGAACACTGAAGCTTTCTTT
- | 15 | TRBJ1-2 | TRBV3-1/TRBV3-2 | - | CASSQSRLSNYGYTF | TGTGCCAGCAGCCAAAGCAGGCTTTCGAACTATGGCTACACCTTC
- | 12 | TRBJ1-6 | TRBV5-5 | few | CASSLQREPLHF | TGTGCCAGCAGCTTGCAGAGGGAACCCCTCCACTTT
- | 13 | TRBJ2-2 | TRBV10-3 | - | CASRLPSTGELFF | TGTGCCAGTCGACTACCTAGTACCGGGGAGCTGTTTTTT
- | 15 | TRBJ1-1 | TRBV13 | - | CASSLGPTDNTEAFF | TGTGCCAGCAGCTTAGGGCCGACTGATAACACTGAAGCTTTCTTT
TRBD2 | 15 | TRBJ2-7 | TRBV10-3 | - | CAISEGGSGVYEQYF | TGTGCCATCAGTGAAGGTGGTAGCGGGGTCTACGAGCAGTACTTC